This T cell receptor (beta chain) is from a study of beta chain features in type 1 diabetes. Across the study: Regarding age, gender and cell yields, patients proved similar to healthy donors.

Whole-study results and caveats: TCRB CDR3s from Type 1 diabetes patients were moderately but significantly shorter in all four CD4+ subsets.

The CDR3 consists of 13 residues. V gave up 6 bases and J gave up 5 bases, with 11 bases separating them. CDR1 is MRHNA and CDR2 is SNTAGT in the germline V gene. Notes on this clone: Its antigen remains unidentified.

Expressed TCRB transcripts got sequenced, as all isolated RNA was reverse transcribed. Only in-frame clones appear in the TCRdb table, and some are missing; sequencing was by immunoSEQ multiplex PCR. The sample contains 680,000 or so clones, roughly 13% of which appear only once. Naive, central memory, regulatory and stem cell-like memory cells within the CD4+ compartment were sorted using CD45RO/CCR7/CD25/CD127/CD95/CD27. The V and J genes are TRBV6-4 and TRBJ1-5; no firm D call. Sequencing input: naive CD4+ T cells from blood. The TCR comes from a man aged 18 to 29 with type 1 diabetes. This chain's CDR3 is CASSQSLDQPQHF. CDR3 nucleotides: TGTGCCAGCAGCCAATCGTTGGATCAGCCCCAGCATTTT.